The 19 T cell receptor beta chains below were found in one sample sequenced in a study of cytomegalovirus exposure and HLA in healthy donors. Data came from immunoSEQ multiplex PCR; TCRdb stores just in-frame clones and leaves some out. The table lists roughly 120,000 clones, roughly 84% of them singletons. The sample comprised PBMCs. The receptors originated from a woman in her 30s in good health and CMV-seronegative.

The CDR3 bases are TGCGCCAGCAGCCAAGATTCTTTAGGGAGAACTGAAGCTTTCTTT. Its protein product is CASSQDSLGRTEAFF. The chain employs TRBV4-3 and TRBJ1-1, with unresolved D. CDR1 and CDR2 (germline): LGHNA, YSLEER. CDR3 length: 15 residues. The V and J ends lost 0 bases and 5 bases respectively, with 13 bases between them.

V usage is TRBV4-1 and J usage is TRBJ2-3; 7 bases fit TRBD2. The germline V gene has CDR1 MGHRA and CDR2 YSYEKL. V was clipped by 3 bases and J by 9 bases; unmatched bases: 6. The CDR3 is made up of 13 amino acids. The CDR3 here is CASSQDGRTTQYF. In DNA, the CDR3 is TGCGCCAGCAGCCAGGACGGGAGGACGACGCAGTATTTT.

The genes are TRBV4-3 and TRBJ1-6; D is unresolved. Trimming pared 3 bases from V and 6 bases from J, leaving 12 bases between. CDR3 length: 15 amino acids. Germline CDR1 LGHNA, CDR2 YSLEER. The CDR3 protein is CASSHSRGFNSPLHF. The CDR3 region has the DNA TGCGCCAGCAGCCACTCACGCGGGTTTAATTCACCCCTCCACTTT.

Comment on this clone: Additional DNA sequences in this sample encode the identical CDR3. The rearrangement links TRBV6-1 to TRBJ2-5; 9 bases are a match to TRBD2. Germline lookup yields CDR1 MNHNS and CDR2 SASEGT. Trimming removed 6 bases from V and 5 bases from J; junction bases left unmatched: 4. The CDR3 is made up of 13 amino acids. CDR3 DNA: TGTGCCAGCAGGCGGGGGGGCCTGGAGACCCAGTACTTC. This sequence encodes CASRRGGLETQYF.

The chain uses TRBV7-9 and TRBJ1-4; D may be TRBD1 (5 bases). CDR1 is SEHNR and CDR2 is FQNEAQ in the germline V gene (reference sequence). CDR3 length equals 16 residues. The V and J ends lost 5 bases and 2 bases respectively, with 15 bases between them. The CDR3 nucleotides read TGTGCCAGCAGCCGAGTTCGCCCAGGGACTAATGAAAAACTGTTTTTT. Its translation: CASSRVRPGTNEKLFF.

The chain links TRBV13 to TRBJ2-3, with 7 bases aligning to TRBD1. The CDR3 has 16 residues. Germline CDR1 is PRHDT and CDR2 is FYEKMQ (reference sequence). Germline trimming cut 5 bases from V and 0 bases from J; bases unmatched to any gene: 8. CDR3 protein: CASSPLKGASTDTQYF. In DNA form, the CDR3 reads TGTGCCAGCAGCCCGTTAAAGGGGGCTAGCACAGATACGCAGTATTTT.

The chain employs TRBV4-3 and TRBJ1-2, with D tentatively TRBD1 (5 bases). V lost 1 base and J lost 2, with 11 bases in between. The CDR3 loop spans 15 amino acids. CDR1 LGHNA and CDR2 YSLEER come from the germline V gene. The CDR3 reads CASSQVGRQNYGYTF. The CDR3 DNA sequence: TGCGCCAGCAGCCAAGTGGGCAGACAGAACTATGGCTACACCTTC.

J is TRBJ2-7 and V is TRBV15, with 9 positions matching TRBD1. The CDR3 length is 14 residues. Germline V gene lookup returns CDR1 LNHNV and CDR2 YYDKDF (reference sequence). The trim removed 1 base at V and 6 bases at J, leaving 4 bases unmatched. The CDR3, as DNA: TGTGCCACCAGCAGAGCGGACAGGGGTCGCGAGCAGTACTTC. Residues: CATSRADRGREQYF. The whole variable domain, filled in from reference TRBV15 and TRBJ2-7, reads DAMVIQNPRYQVTQFGKPVTLSCSQTLNHNVMYWYQQKSSQAPKLLFHYYDKDFNNEADTPDNFQSRRPNTSFCFLDIRSPGLGDTAMYLCATSRADRGREQYFGPGTRLTVT.

CDR3 DNA sequence: TGTGCCAGCAGCTTGTGGGGGCCCTACGAGCAGTACTTC. Translation: CASSLWGPYEQYF. The chain uses TRBV5-6 and TRBJ2-7, with a weak D call TRBD1 (6 bases). V lost 1 base, J lost 2 bases, and 7 bases lay in between. Germline loops: CDR1 SGHDT, CDR2 YYEEEE. The CDR3 is 13 amino acids.

A word on this clone: This sample includes further DNA sequences coding for the same CDR3. J is TRBJ1-1 and V is TRBV4-3, with 7 positions matching TRBD1. J gave up 3 bases and V 5 bases, and 9 bases lay outside the gene matches. The CDR3 totals 15 residues. Germline V gives CDR1 LGHNA, CDR2 YSLEER. The CDR3 DNA reads TGCGCCAGCAGCAGGCGACAGGGCGGCGACACTGAAGCTTTCTTT. Residues: CASSRRQGGDTEAFF.

V and J are TRBV7-6 and TRBJ2-1, with 9 bases fitting TRBD2. CDR3 length equals 18 residues. Germline CDR1 and CDR2: SGHVS and FNYEAQ. V shed 5 bases and J 5 bases; nucleotides not matched to a gene: 16. The CDR3 here is CASSPGRGGLTGHNEQFF. The CDR3 region has the DNA TGTGCCAGCAGCCCTGGGCGGGGGGGCCTGACCGGCCACAATGAGCAGTTCTTC. The full variable domain, in which reference TRBV7-6 and TRBJ2-1 provide the parts outside the CDR3, is GAGVSQSPRYKVTKRGQDVALRCDPISGHVSLYWYRQALGQGPEFLTYFNYEAQQDKSGLPNDRFSAERPEGSISTLTIQRTEQRDSAMYRCASSPGRGGLTGHNEQFFGPGTRLTVL.

The chain uses TRBV25-1 and TRBJ1-4, with TRBD1 matching over 10 bases. The germline gives CDR1 MGHDK, CDR2 SYGVNS. With V trimmed by 3 bases and J by 8 bases, 9 bases remained unmatched. The CDR3 contains 16 residues. The chain's CDR3 is CASSDPGTGAGEKLFF. DNA for the CDR3: TGTGCCAGCAGTGATCCGGGGACAGGGGCCGGGGAAAAACTGTTTTTT.

J is TRBJ2-7 and V is TRBV6-5; 9 bases agree with TRBD1. The CDR3 totals 15 residues. V shed 9 bases, J shed 0 bases, and the junction held 9 bases outside the gene matches. Per germline, CDR1 MNHEY and CDR2 SVGAGI. The chain's CDR3 is CASLAGQGYSYEQYF. DNA for the CDR3: TGTGCCAGTCTGGCGGGACAGGGTTACTCCTACGAGCAGTACTTC.

The CDR3 protein is CASSERGSYNEQFF. CDR3 sequence (DNA): TGTGCCAGCAGCGAGAGAGGCTCATACAATGAGCAGTTCTTC. The genes are TRBV9 and TRBJ2-1; D remains unclear. V was pared by 3 bases and J by 4 bases, with 11 bases between. In germline, CDR1 is SGDLS, CDR2 YYNGEE. The length of the CDR3 is 14 residues. The whole variable domain, filled in from reference TRBV9 and TRBJ2-1, reads DSGVTQTPKHLITATGQRVTLRCSPRSGDLSVYWYQQSLDQGLQFLIQYYNGEERAKGNILERFSAQQFPDLHSELNLSSLELGDSALYFCASSERGSYNEQFFGPGTRLTVL.

The CDR3 reads CASSLARVAVNNEQFF. The CDR3 region has the DNA TGTGCCAGCAGCTTAGCGCGGGTAGCGGTCAACAATGAGCAGTTCTTC. The V gene is TRBV7-9, the J gene TRBJ2-1; possibly TRBD2 for D (6 bases). This CDR3 has 16 residues. V was clipped by 0 bases and J by 5 bases, with 14 bases between them. The germline V gene encodes CDR1 SEHNR and CDR2 FQNEAQ (reference sequence).

The gene calls are TRBV5-4 and TRBJ2-3, with unresolved D. The CDR3 covers 12 residues. Trimming removed 4 bases from V and 4 bases from J, with 7 bases in between. Germline loops: CDR1 SGHNT, CDR2 YYREEE (reference sequence). DNA for the CDR3: TGTGCCAGCAGCGCGCCTTCAGATACGCAGTATTTT. This sequence encodes CASSAPSDTQYF.

The rearrangement links TRBV5-6 to TRBJ1-1; D gene unclear. CDR1 is SGHDT, CDR2 YYEEEE, per germline. There are 13 residues in the CDR3. V was clipped by 0 bases and J by 7 bases, with 10 bases between them. The CDR3 region has the DNA TGTGCCAGCAGCTTGGTGCCGGGGAGTGAAGCTTTCTTT. Protein product: CASSLVPGSEAFF.

CDR3 nucleotide sequence: TGTGCCAGCAGTTACTCTCTTCTTCTACAGGCCTACGAGCAGTACTTC. Its protein product is CASSYSLLLQAYEQYF. The rearrangement joins TRBV6-6 to TRBJ2-7; possible D gene TRBD1, 5 bases. The CDR3 totals 16 residues. Germline-derived CDR1 and CDR2 are MNHNY and SVGAGI (reference sequence). V lost 0 bases, J lost 2 bases, and 14 bases lay in between.

The chain combines TRBV7-2 with TRBJ2-1; the match to TRBD2 covers 13 bases. CDR3 length equals 14 residues. The germline CDR1 and CDR2 sequences are SGHTA and FQGNSA. Germline trimming cut 8 bases from V and 2 bases from J; bases unmatched to any gene: 0. The CDR3: CASGLAGAYNEQFF. In DNA, the CDR3 is TGTGCCAGCGGACTAGCGGGGGCCTACAATGAGCAGTTCTTC.